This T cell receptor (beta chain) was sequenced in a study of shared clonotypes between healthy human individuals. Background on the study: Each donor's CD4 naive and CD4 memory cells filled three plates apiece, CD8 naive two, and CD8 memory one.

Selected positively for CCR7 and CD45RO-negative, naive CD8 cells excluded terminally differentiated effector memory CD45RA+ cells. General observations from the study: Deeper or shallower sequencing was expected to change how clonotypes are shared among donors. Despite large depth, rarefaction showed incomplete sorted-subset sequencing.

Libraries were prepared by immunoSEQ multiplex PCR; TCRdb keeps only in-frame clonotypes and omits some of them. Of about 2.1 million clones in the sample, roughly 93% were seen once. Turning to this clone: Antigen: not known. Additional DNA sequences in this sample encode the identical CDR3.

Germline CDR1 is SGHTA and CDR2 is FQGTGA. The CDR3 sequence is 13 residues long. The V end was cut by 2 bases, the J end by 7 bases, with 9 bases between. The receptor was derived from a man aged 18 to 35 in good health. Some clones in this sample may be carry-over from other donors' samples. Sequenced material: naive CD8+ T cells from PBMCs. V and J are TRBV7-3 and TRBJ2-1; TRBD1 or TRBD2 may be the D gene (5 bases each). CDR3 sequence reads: CASSLGWGNEQFF. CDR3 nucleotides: TGTGCCAGCAGCTTAGGCTGGGGGAATGAGCAGTTCTTC.